These 14 T cell receptor beta chains share one sample of origin, sequenced in a study of T cell responses to AZD1222 COVID-19 vaccine. Clones were sequenced by immunoSEQ multiplex PCR, and TCRdb holds only the in-frame ones, with some missing. The sample includes some 120,000 clones, 85% to 95% seen only once; the top ten take about 3%. The specimen was peripheral blood, collected on day 0 of AZD1222 vaccination. These receptors originate from an adult in good health.

V gene TRBV6-1 combines with J gene TRBJ1-2; D remains unclear. Trimming cost V 0 bases and J 5 bases, with 13 bases left between them. Germline CDR1 reads MNHNS; CDR2 reads SASEGT. The CDR3 consists of 15 residues. The CDR3 nucleotides are TGTGCCAGCAGTGAAGCGAGGAGCGAACCATATGGCTACACCTTC. This translates into CASSEARSEPYGYTF.

The CDR3, as DNA: TGCGCCAGCAGCCAGCCCCGGGACAGGCTAGTTAGTGGCTATGGCTACACCTTC. Translating it yields CASSQPRDRLVSGYGYTF. V usage is TRBV4-1 and J usage is TRBJ1-2, with 8 bases aligning to TRBD1. From germline, CDR1 is MGHRA and CDR2 YSYEKL. The trim removed 3 bases at V and 4 bases at J, leaving 16 bases unmatched. The CDR3 loop spans 18 amino acids.

The V gene is TRBV5-8, the J gene TRBJ1-1, with no clear D. Trimming took 0 bases from V and 1 from J, leaving 10 bases between them. Germline loops: CDR1 SGHTS, CDR2 YDEGEE. The CDR3 consists of 15 residues. The CDR3 nucleotides are TGTGCCAGCAGCTTGGCCGATGGATGGAACACTGAAGCTTTCTTT. Translation: CASSLADGWNTEAFF.

J is TRBJ1-1 and V is TRBV6-5; D gene ambiguous. The germline CDR1 and CDR2 sequences are MNHEY and SVGAGI. CDR3 length: 13 residues. V lost 7 bases, J lost 8 bases, and 17 bases lay in between. CDR3 protein: CASILSLAGEAFF. The CDR3 nucleotides are TGTGCCAGCATTCTTTCTCTAGCGGGCGAAGCTTTCTTT.

The V and J genes are TRBV4-2 and TRBJ1-3; D may be TRBD1 (6 bases). Trimming cost V 0 bases and J 3 bases, with 18 bases left between them. CDR1 is LGHNA, CDR2 YNFKEQ, per germline. The CDR3 contains 18 residues. The CDR3 loop reads CASSQETRPQGYGNTIYF. DNA for the CDR3: TGTGCCAGCAGCCAAGAAACCCGGCCCCAGGGGTATGGAAACACCATATATTTT.

This chain joins TRBV5-1 and TRBJ1-4; D is undetermined. This CDR3 contains 15 residues. Germline V CDR1 and CDR2: SGHRS, YFSETQ. V lost 4 bases and J lost 0, with 10 bases in between. CDR3 sequence reads: CASSHDGSTNEKLFF. The CDR3 DNA reads as TGCGCCAGCAGCCACGACGGGTCAACTAATGAAAAACTGTTTTTT.

This chain links TRBV6-6 with TRBJ2-3; 11 nucleotides match TRBD2. The CDR3 length is 15 residues. Germline assignment: CDR1 MNHNY and CDR2 SVGAGI (reference sequence). J was trimmed by 4 bases and V by 5 bases; bases with no gene match: 5. The CDR3: CASSLAGGVADTQYF. CDR3 in DNA: TGTGCCAGCAGTCTAGCGGGAGGTGTAGCAGATACGCAGTATTTT.

The gene calls are TRBV7-9 and TRBJ2-4; D gene uncertain. The CDR3 has 11 residues. CDR1 SEHNR and CDR2 FQNEAQ come from the germline V gene (reference sequence). V lost 3 bases to trimming and J lost 7 bases, with 4 bases between them. The CDR3 DNA follows: TGTGCCAGCAGCTTTGGTAACATTCAGTACTTC. Protein product: CASSFGNIQYF.

The gene calls are TRBV10-2 and TRBJ2-7, with D possibly being TRBD1 or TRBD2 (5 bases each). This CDR3 is built from 14 residues. Germline CDR1 is WSHSY and CDR2 is SAAADI. V lost 9 bases and J lost 2, with 17 bases in between. The CDR3 is CASWDLWGTYEQYF. The DNA for the CDR3 is TGCGCCAGTTGGGACCTGTGGGGTACCTACGAGCAGTACTTC.

There are a few counts of this clone. V usage is TRBV15 and J usage is TRBJ2-7; the match to TRBD1 covers 8 bases. V lost 0 bases to trimming and J lost 6 bases; unmatched junction nucleotides: 10. The CDR3 loop spans 16 amino acids. Per the germline V gene, CDR1 is LNHNV and CDR2 is YYDKDF (reference sequence). The CDR3 reads CATSRDSGTGSSEQYF. CDR3 DNA: TGTGCCACCAGCAGAGATTCAGGGACAGGATCGTCCGAGCAGTACTTC. Using reference TRBV15 and TRBJ2-7 for the parts outside the CDR3, the full variable domain is DAMVIQNPRYQVTQFGKPVTLSCSQTLNHNVMYWYQQKSSQAPKLLFHYYDKDFNNEADTPDNFQSRRPNTSFCFLDIRSPGLGDTAMYLCATSRDSGTGSSEQYFGPGTRLTVT.

The chain combines TRBV5-1 with TRBJ2-2; no clear D. Germline V gives CDR1 SGHRS, CDR2 YFSETQ. CDR3 length equals 14 residues. Between the trimmed V and J ends, which lost 3 bases and 1 base, there was a span of 7 bases. CDR3 sequence: CASSWNQNTGELFF. In DNA form, the CDR3 reads TGCGCCAGCAGCTGGAACCAGAACACCGGGGAGCTGTTTTTT. Full variable domain (outside the CDR3, taken from reference TRBV5-1 and TRBJ2-2): KAGVTQTPRYLIKTRGQQVTLSCSPISGHRSVSWYQQTPGQGLQFLFEYFSETQRNKGNFPGRFSGRQFSNSRSEMNVSTLELGDSALYLCASSWNQNTGELFFGEGSRLTVL.

V is TRBV18 and J is TRBJ1-1, with D possibly TRBD1 on 6 matching bases. The CDR3 length is 13 residues. CDR1 KGHSH and CDR2 LQKENI come from the germline V gene. V dropped 3 bases and J dropped 6 bases, with 11 bases sitting between them. The CDR3 region has the DNA TGTGCCAGCTCACCCTCAGGGGTAGCTGAAGCTTTCTTT. Protein product: CASSPSGVAEAFF.

The V call is TRBV10-1, the J call TRBJ1-3; unclear D gene. From germline, CDR1 is WNHNN and CDR2 SYGVQD (reference sequence). This CDR3 is built from 14 residues. The V end was cut by 1 base, the J end by 8 bases, with 12 bases between. CDR3 protein: CASSEFRWSDTIYF. DNA for the CDR3: TGCGCCAGCAGTGAGTTCAGATGGAGCGACACCATATATTTT.

J is TRBJ1-2 and V is TRBV6-6; unclear D gene. Germline V lookup: CDR1 MNHNY, CDR2 SVGAGI (reference sequence). The CDR3 is made up of 13 amino acids. V dropped 6 bases and J dropped 4 bases, with 12 bases sitting between them. CDR3 DNA: TGTGCCAGCAGACAACAGTTAGCCTATGGCTACACCTTC. Its protein is CASRQQLAYGYTF.